This TCR beta chain was recorded in a study of cytomegalovirus exposure and HLA in healthy donors. Study details: A subsequent analysis reported that the 120 validation repertoires were produced on the same platform that had also been used for the approximately 710 first-cohort repertoires.

Of note for this clone: Its antigen is not known.

General study points: Subsequent analysis showed first-cohort TCR clusters tending to co-occur in 120 validation repertoires.

The table came from immunoSEQ multiplex PCR; TCRdb's copy has only in-frame clones and leaves some out. The sample holds over 110,000 clones, more than 75% seen once. The junction had 1 base not matched to a gene; V was cut back by 3 bases and J by 2 bases. This CDR3 spans 14 amino acids. Per the germline V gene, CDR1 is MNHEY and CDR2 is SMNVEV (reference sequence). Sequenced material: PBMCs. The J gene is TRBJ2-7, the V gene TRBV27; TRBD1 matches at 10 bases. This TCR was recovered from a man aged 18 to 29 in good health and CMV-seropositive. The CDR3 DNA reads TGTGCCAGCAGTTTTGGGACAGGGGCCTACGAGCAGTACTTC. This codes for CASSFGTGAYEQYF.